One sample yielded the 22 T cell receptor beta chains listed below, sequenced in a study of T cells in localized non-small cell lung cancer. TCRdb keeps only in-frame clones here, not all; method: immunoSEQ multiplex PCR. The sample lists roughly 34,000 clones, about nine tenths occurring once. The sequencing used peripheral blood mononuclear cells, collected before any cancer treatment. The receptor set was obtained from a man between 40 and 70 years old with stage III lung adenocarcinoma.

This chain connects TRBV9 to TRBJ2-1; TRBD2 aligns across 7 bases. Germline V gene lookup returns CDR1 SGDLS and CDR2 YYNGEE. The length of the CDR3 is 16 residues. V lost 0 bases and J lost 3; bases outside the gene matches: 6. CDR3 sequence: CASSVAQPGGYNEQFF. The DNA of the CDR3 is TGTGCCAGCAGCGTAGCACAACCGGGAGGCTACAATGAGCAGTTCTTC.

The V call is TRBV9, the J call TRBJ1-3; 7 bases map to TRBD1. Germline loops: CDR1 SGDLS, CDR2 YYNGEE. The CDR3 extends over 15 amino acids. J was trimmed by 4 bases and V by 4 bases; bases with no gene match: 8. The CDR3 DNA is TGTGCCAGCAGCCCCGGACAGGTGAACGGAAACACCATATATTTT. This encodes CASSPGQVNGNTIYF.

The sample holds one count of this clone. The CDR3 is CASSESNGCHANSPLHF. The CDR3 DNA is TGCGCCAGCAGTGAGTCGAATGGATGCCATGCGAATTCACCCCTCCACTTT. The rearrangement joins TRBV10-1 to TRBJ1-6; D is undetermined. V was clipped by 0 bases and J by 7 bases, with 16 bases between them. Per germline, CDR1 WNHNN and CDR2 SYGVQD (reference sequence). This CDR3 comprises 17 residues.

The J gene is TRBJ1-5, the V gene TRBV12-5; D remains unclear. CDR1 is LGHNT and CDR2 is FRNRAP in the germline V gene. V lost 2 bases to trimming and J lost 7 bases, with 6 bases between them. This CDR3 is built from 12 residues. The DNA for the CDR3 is TGTGCTAGTGGTTTGTCTGACCAGCCCCAGCATTTT. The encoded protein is CASGLSDQPQHF.

CDR3 region: CATSGTRDTYNEQFF. The CDR3 DNA reads TGTGCCACCAGCGGTACTCGGGACACTTACAATGAGCAGTTCTTC. V is TRBV15 and J is TRBJ2-1; possible D gene TRBD1, 6 bases. Trimming stripped 5 bases from V and 4 bases from J, with 15 bases between. CDR1 and CDR2 from the germline V gene are LNHNV and YYDKDF (reference sequence). This CDR3 contains 15 residues.

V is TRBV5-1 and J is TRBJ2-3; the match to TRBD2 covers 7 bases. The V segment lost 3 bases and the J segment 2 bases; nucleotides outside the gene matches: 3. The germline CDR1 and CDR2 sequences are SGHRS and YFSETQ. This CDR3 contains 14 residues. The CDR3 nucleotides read TGCGCCAGCAGCTCAGCGGGGAACACAGATACGCAGTATTTT. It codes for CASSSAGNTDTQYF.

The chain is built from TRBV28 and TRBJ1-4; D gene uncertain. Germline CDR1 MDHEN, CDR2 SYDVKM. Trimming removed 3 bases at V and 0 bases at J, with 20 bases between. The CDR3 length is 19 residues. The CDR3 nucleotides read TGTGCCAGCAGTTTGGGTCGGAACATCGCCATTGCAACTAATGAAAAACTGTTTTTT. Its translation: CASSLGRNIAIATNEKLFF.

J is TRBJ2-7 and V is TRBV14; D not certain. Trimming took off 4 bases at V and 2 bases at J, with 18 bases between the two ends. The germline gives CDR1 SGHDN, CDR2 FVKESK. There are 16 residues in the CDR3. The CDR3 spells CASSRARRRSPYEQYF. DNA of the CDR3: TGTGCCAGCAGCCGAGCTCGCAGAAGATCACCCTACGAGCAGTACTTC.

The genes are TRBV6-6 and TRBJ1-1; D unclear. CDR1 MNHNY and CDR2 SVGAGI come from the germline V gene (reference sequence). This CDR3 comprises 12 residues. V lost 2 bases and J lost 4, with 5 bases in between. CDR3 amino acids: CASSYAVTEAFF. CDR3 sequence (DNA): TGTGCCAGCAGTTACGCAGTCACTGAAGCTTTCTTT.

CDR3 sequence: CASSGDRGPNSGNTIYF. The CDR3 bases are TGTGCCAGCAGCGGGGACAGGGGGCCAAACTCTGGAAACACCATATATTTT. This chain connects TRBV7-2 to TRBJ1-3; 12 nucleotides align to TRBD1. Germline loops: CDR1 SGHTA, CDR2 FQGNSA. V shed 5 bases and J 0 bases; nucleotides not matched to a gene: 5. The CDR3 is made up of 17 amino acids.

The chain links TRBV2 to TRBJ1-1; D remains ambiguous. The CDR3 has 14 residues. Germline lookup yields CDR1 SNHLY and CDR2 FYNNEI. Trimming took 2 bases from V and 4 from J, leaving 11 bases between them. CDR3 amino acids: CASSELRIITEAFF. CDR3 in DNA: TGTGCCAGCAGTGAACTCCGAATAATCACTGAAGCTTTCTTT.

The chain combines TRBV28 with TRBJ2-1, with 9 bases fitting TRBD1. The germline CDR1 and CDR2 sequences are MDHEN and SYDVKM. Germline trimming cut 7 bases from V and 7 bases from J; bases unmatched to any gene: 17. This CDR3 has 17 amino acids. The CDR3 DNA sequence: TGTGCCAGCACCCTGTTACCGGGACAGGGTAAAATTAATGAGCAGTTCTTC. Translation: CASTLLPGQGKINEQFF.

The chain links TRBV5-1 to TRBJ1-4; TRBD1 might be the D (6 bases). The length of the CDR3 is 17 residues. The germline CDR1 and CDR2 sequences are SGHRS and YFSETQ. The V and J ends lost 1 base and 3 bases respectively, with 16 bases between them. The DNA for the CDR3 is TGCGCCAGCAGCTTGATGGGGGCGCCCCTTTCTAATGAAAAACTGTTTTTT. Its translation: CASSLMGAPLSNEKLFF.

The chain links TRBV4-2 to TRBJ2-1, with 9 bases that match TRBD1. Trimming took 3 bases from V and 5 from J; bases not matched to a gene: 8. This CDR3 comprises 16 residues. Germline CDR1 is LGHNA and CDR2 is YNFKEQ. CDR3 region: CASSQAGTGRHNEQFF. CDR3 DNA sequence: TGTGCCAGCAGCCAGGCCGGGACAGGGAGGCACAATGAGCAGTTCTTC.

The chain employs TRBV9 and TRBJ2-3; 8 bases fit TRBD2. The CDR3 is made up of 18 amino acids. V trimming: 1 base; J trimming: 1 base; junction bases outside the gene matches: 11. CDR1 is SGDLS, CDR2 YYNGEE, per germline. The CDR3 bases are TGTGCCAGCAGCGTAAACCCAGGTGCGGGGGGCGGCACAGATACGCAGTATTTT. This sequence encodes CASSVNPGAGGGTDTQYF.

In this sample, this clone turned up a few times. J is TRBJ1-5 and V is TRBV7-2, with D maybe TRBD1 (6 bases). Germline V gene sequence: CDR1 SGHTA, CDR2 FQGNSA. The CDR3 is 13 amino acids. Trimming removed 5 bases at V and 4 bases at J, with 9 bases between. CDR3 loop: CASSQGSNQPQHF. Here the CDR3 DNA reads TGTGCCAGCAGCCAGGGGTCTAATCAGCCCCAGCATTTT.

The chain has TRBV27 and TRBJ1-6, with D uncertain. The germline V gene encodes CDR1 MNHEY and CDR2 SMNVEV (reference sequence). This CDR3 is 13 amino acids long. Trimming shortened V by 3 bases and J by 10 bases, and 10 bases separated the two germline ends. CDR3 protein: CASSLMDYSPLHF. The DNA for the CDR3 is TGTGCCAGCAGTTTGATGGATTACTCACCCCTCCACTTT.

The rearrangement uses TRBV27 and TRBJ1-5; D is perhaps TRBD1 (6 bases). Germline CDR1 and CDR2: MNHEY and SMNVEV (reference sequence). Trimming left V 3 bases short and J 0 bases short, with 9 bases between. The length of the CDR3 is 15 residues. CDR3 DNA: TGTGCCAGCAGTTTTGGGACACCTAGCAATCAGCCCCAGCATTTT. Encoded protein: CASSFGTPSNQPQHF.

The CDR3, as DNA: TGTGCCAGTACCCTCACACCCGGGCAAGCGGGGGATATATACAATGAGCAGTTCTTC. Its protein is CASTLTPGQAGDIYNEQFF. The chain uses TRBV19 and TRBJ2-1; TRBD2 matches 8 bases. CDR3 length: 19 amino acids. Germline V gene lookup returns CDR1 LNHDA and CDR2 SQIVND (reference sequence). The trim removed 7 bases at V and 4 bases at J, leaving 21 bases unmatched.

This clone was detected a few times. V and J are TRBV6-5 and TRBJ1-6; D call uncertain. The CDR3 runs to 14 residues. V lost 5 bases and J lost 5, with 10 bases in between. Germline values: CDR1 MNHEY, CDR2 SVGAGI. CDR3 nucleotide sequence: TGTGCCAGCAGTCCCGACACGAATAATTCACCCCTCCACTTT. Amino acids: CASSPDTNNSPLHF.

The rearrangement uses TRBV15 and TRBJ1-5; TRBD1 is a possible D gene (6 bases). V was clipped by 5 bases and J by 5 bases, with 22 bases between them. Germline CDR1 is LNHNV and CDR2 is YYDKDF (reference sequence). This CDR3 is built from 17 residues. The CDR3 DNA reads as TGTGCCACCAGCGTAACCGGGACATTCGATTCCGATCAGCCCCAGCATTTT. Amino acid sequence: CATSVTGTFDSDQPQHF.

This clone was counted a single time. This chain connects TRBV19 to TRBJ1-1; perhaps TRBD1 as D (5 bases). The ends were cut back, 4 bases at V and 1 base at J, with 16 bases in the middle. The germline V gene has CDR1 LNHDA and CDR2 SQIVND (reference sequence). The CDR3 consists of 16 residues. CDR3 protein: CASSTTRRGKNTEAFF. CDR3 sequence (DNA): TGTGCCAGTAGTACCACGCGCCGGGGGAAGAACACTGAAGCTTTCTTT.